The 8 T cell receptor beta chains listed next were all sequenced from one sample in a study of T cell responses to AZD1222 COVID-19 vaccine (dated by TCRdb to about 2021). Libraries were built with the immunoSEQ multiplex PCR assay. What TCRdb holds here is the immuneACCESS table cut down to in-frame rearrangements. Part of the clones is not present; checked against another copy, under half of the missing clones reflect an unresolved V gene, and the others are unexplained. This sample holds 130,000 or so clones; about 94% were observed only once. The top ten hold roughly 6.6% of the sample. What the time point label conveys for this sample: baseline before first vaccination. This specimen was peripheral blood, taken on day 0 of AZD1222 vaccination. The receptors here all came from an adult in good health.

This chain joins TRBV15 and TRBJ2-7; D may match TRBD1 or TRBD2 (5 bases each). Germline CDR1 and CDR2: LNHNV and YYDKDF (reference sequence). Trimming left V 0 bases short and J 2 bases short, with 11 bases between. The CDR3 covers 15 residues. CDR3 nucleotides: TGTGCCACCAGCAGAGATCGGGGCGGACCCTACGAGCAGTACTTC. This sequence encodes CATSRDRGGPYEQYF.

The V call is TRBV6-6, the J call TRBJ1-4; D is uncertain. The CDR3 totals 13 residues. The V gene lost 4 bases and the J gene lost 4 bases, with 7 bases spanning the gap. CDR1 is MNHNY, CDR2 SVGAGI, per germline (reference sequence). CDR3 residues: CASSSGLNEKLFF. The CDR3 region has the DNA TGTGCCAGCAGTTCGGGCCTTAATGAAAAACTGTTTTTT.

This clone was observed a single time. The chain employs TRBV6-2 or TRBV6-3 and TRBJ2-1; the match to TRBD1 covers 7 bases. CDR1 is MNHEY, CDR2 SVGEGT, per germline. Unmatched junction bases numbered 5, after V lost 5 bases and J lost 4 bases. The CDR3 length is 14 residues. In nucleotides, the CDR3 is TGTGCCAGCAGTCATGGACAGGCGTACAATGAGCAGTTCTTC. Translated: CASSHGQAYNEQFF.

The J gene is TRBJ1-2, the V gene TRBV6-6, with 7 bases fitting TRBD1. The CDR3 has 15 residues. The J segment lost 0 bases and the V segment lost 2 bases, leaving 3 bases of the junction unmatched. Germline V lookup: CDR1 MNHNY, CDR2 SVGAGI (reference sequence). CDR3 protein: CASSYRGRTNYGYTF. The DNA for the CDR3 is TGTGCCAGCAGTTACAGGGGGCGAACTAACTATGGCTACACCTTC.

This sequence joins TRBV7-9 and TRBJ2-1; 10 bases are a match to TRBD2. This CDR3 has 18 amino acids. Unmatched junction bases numbered 13, after V lost 7 bases and J lost 1 base. In germline, CDR1 is SEHNR, CDR2 FQNEAQ (reference sequence). The DNA for the CDR3 is TGTGCCAGCAAGCGGGAACTAGCGGGGAGGGGGTCCTACAATGAGCAGTTCTTC. Translation: CASKRELAGRGSYNEQFF.

The CDR3 here is CASSDSFNGYTF. In nucleotides, the CDR3 is TGCGCCAGCAGTGACAGTTTCAATGGCTACACCTTC. The chain employs TRBV10-1 and TRBJ1-2; D uncertain. The V end was cut by 3 bases, the J end by 6 bases, with 8 bases between. Per germline, CDR1 WNHNN and CDR2 SYGVQD (reference sequence). There are 12 residues in the CDR3.

The chain has TRBV5-1 and TRBJ2-2, with 8 positions matching TRBD2. Unmatched junction bases numbered 12, after V lost 2 bases and J lost 6 bases. The CDR3 runs 17 residues. Germline V CDR1 and CDR2: SGHRS, YFSETQ. The CDR3: CASSFVGGVQRAGELFF. The DNA for the CDR3 is TGCGCCAGCAGCTTCGTCGGGGGGGTCCAACGGGCCGGGGAGCTGTTTTTT. Complete variable domain (other parts from reference TRBV5-1 and TRBJ2-2): KAGVTQTPRYLIKTRGQQVTLSCSPISGHRSVSWYQQTPGQGLQFLFEYFSETQRNKGNFPGRFSGRQFSNSRSEMNVSTLELGDSALYLCASSFVGGVQRAGELFFGEGSRLTVL.

As for this clone: The junction shows a germline mismatch at one end, possibly a read error. The J gene is TRBJ2-1, the V gene TRBV15, with 9 bases identical to TRBD1. CDR3 length: 14 residues. CDR1 is LNHNV, CDR2 YYDKDF, per germline (reference sequence). CDR3 in amino acids: CATNRQGAYNEQFF. The CDR3 DNA follows: TGTGCCACCAACAGACAGGGGGCCTACAATGAGCAGTTCTTC.